The 9 T cell receptor beta chains in this list originate from one sample, sequenced in a study of OX40 agonist ivuxolimab in advanced cancers. Some clones are missing from TCRdb's copy, which holds only in-frame ones; the method was immunoSEQ multiplex PCR. The sample holds about 150,000 clones, approximately 94% seen once. The input for sequencing was CD4+ or CD8+ T cells sorted from blood, taken in a trial of the OX40 agonist ivuxolimab. The receptors come from an adult with an advanced solid tumor such as melanoma, head and neck, liver or kidney cancer.

The chain is built from TRBV7-2 and TRBJ1-4; D is possibly TRBD1 (5 bases). The CDR3 loop spans 14 amino acids. V lost 8 bases and J 8 bases, leaving 18 bases between the germline ends. Germline V lookup: CDR1 SGHTA, CDR2 FQGNSA. CDR3 in DNA: TGTGCCAGCGTAGGGGCACCTAATGGAGAAAAACTGTTTTTT. Its protein product is CASVGAPNGEKLFF.

In its sample, this clone was seen once. The genes are TRBV10-1 and TRBJ1-4, with D perhaps TRBD1 (5 bases). CDR1 is WNHNN, CDR2 SYGVQD, per germline (reference sequence). Trimming left V 2 bases short and J 7 bases short, with 11 bases between. The CDR3 sequence is 14 residues long. As DNA, the CDR3 is TGCGCCAGCAGTGAGGGGGGGGACTTTGAAAAACTGTTTTTT. As protein: CASSEGGDFEKLFF.

The V and J genes are TRBV18 and TRBJ1-1, with 9 positions matching TRBD1. With V trimmed by 3 bases and J by 5 bases, 4 bases remained unmatched. Germline CDR1 KGHSH, CDR2 LQKENI. This CDR3 is 14 amino acids long. This chain's CDR3 is CASSPGTGMTEAFF. The CDR3 region has the DNA TGTGCCAGCTCACCGGGGACAGGGATGACTGAAGCTTTCTTT.

This CDR3 is CASRPDGDYGYTF. The CDR3 bases are TGTGCCAGCAGGCCCGACGGGGACTATGGCTACACCTTC. This rearrangement joins TRBV6-5 to TRBJ1-2; D gene unclear. The CDR3 has 13 amino acids. Trimming took 6 bases from V and 3 from J, leaving 11 bases between them. Germline CDR1 and CDR2: MNHEY and SVGAGI.

This chain links TRBV6-1 with TRBJ2-5, with TRBD2 identical over 9 bases. Germline values: CDR1 MNHNS, CDR2 SASEGT. The V and J ends lost 0 bases and 5 bases, in that order; junction bases with no gene match: 7. The length of the CDR3 is 16 residues. The CDR3 protein is CASSEASSGNRETQYF. The CDR3 DNA is TGTGCCAGCAGTGAAGCTTCTAGCGGGAACCGGGAGACCCAGTACTTC.

The chain combines TRBV7-3 with TRBJ2-5; D is possibly TRBD1 (5 bases). Between the trimmed V and J ends, which lost 4 bases and 0 bases, there was a span of 6 bases. The CDR3 has 13 amino acids. The germline V gene encodes CDR1 SGHTA and CDR2 FQGTGA. DNA of the CDR3: TGTGCCAGCAGCTCGGACAACCAAGAGACCCAGTACTTC. Amino acid sequence: CASSSDNQETQYF.

The chain carries TRBV4-1 and TRBJ2-7; D possibly corresponds to TRBD1 (6 bases). This CDR3 spans 15 amino acids. From germline, CDR1 is MGHRA and CDR2 YSYEKL. With 1 base removed from V and 3 bases from J, the gap between germline ends came to 13 bases. The CDR3 reads CASSQAHKGVYEQYF. The CDR3 DNA follows: TGCGCCAGCAGCCAAGCGCACAAGGGGGTCTACGAGCAGTACTTC.

In DNA, the CDR3 is TGTGCCAGCAGGAGGGGGGGGTTTTTT. As protein: CASRRGGFF. The rearrangement links TRBV14 to TRBJ1-4, with TRBD1 as a possible D gene (6 bases). The CDR3 runs 9 residues. CDR1 is SGHDN, CDR2 FVKESK, per germline. The V gene lost 6 bases and the J gene lost 16 bases, with 9 bases spanning the gap.

The chain recombines TRBV28 with TRBJ2-7; 7 nucleotides agree with TRBD1. Germline CDR1 and CDR2: MDHEN and SYDVKM. This CDR3 is built from 12 residues. With 5 bases clipped from V and 6 bases from J, the junction kept 4 bases outside the gene matches. CDR3 loop: CASSTDRVEQYF. The CDR3 coding sequence is TGTGCCAGCAGTACTGACAGGGTCGAGCAGTACTTC.